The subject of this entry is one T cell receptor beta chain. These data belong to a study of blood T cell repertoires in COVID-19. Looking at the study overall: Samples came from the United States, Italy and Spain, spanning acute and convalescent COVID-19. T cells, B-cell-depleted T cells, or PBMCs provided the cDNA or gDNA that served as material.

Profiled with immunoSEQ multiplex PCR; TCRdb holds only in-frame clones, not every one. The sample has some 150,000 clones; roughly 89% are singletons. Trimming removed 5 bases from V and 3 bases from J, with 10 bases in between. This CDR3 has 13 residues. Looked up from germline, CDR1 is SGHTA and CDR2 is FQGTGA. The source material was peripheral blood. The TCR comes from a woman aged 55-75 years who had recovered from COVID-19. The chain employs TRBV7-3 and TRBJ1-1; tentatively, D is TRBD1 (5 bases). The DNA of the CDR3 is TGTGCCAGCAGCACTCGGGGGGACACTGAAGCTTTCTTT. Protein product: CASSTRGDTEAFF.